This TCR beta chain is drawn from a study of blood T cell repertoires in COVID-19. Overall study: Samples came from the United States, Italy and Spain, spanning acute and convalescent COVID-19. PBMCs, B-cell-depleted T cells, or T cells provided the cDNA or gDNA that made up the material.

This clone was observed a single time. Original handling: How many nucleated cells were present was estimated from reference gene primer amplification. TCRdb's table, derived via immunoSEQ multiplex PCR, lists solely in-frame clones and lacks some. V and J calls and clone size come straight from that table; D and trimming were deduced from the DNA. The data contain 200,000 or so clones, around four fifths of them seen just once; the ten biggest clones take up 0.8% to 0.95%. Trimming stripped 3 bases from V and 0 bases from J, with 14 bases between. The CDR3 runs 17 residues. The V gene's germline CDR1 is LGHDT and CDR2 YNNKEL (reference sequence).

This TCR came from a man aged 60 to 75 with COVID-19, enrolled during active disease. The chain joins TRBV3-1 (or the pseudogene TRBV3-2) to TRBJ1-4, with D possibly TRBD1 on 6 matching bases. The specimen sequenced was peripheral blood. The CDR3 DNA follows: TGTGCCAGCAGCCACACGCAGGGGAGCGCAACTAATGAAAAACTGTTTTTT. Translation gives CASSHTQGSATNEKLFF.